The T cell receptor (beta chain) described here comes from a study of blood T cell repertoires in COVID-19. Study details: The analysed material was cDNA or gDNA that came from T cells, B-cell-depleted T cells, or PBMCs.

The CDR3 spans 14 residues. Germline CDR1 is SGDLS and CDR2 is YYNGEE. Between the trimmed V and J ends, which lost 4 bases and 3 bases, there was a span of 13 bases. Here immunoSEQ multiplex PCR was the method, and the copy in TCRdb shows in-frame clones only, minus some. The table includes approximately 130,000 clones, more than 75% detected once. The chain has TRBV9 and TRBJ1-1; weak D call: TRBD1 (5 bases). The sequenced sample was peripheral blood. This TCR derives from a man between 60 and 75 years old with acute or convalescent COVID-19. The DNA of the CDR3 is TGTGCCAGCAGCACACACGGCAGGGACACTGAAGCTTTCTTT. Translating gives CASSTHGRDTEAFF.